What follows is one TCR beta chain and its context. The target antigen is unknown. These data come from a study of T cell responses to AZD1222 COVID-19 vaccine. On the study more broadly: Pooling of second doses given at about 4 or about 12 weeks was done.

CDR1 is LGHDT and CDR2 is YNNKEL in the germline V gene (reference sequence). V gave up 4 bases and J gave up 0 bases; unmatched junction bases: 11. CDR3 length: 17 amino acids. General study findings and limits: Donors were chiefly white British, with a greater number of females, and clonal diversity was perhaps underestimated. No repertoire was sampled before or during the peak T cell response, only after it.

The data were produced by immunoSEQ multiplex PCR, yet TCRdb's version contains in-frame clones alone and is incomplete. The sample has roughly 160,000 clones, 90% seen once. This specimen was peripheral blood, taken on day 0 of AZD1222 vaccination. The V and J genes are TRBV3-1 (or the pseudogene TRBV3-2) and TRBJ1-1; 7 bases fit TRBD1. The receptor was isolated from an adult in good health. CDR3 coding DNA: TGTGCCAGCAGCCGTGCCGGGACAGATTACATGAACACTGAAGCTTTCTTT. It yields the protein CASSRAGTDYMNTEAFF.